Below, 30 T cell receptor beta chains from the same sample are listed, as sequenced in a study of blood T cell repertoires in COVID-19. Using immunoSEQ multiplex PCR, the repertoire was profiled, and TCRdb retains in-frame clones only, with some absent. The table shows some 150,000 clones, with roughly nine tenths occurring only once. Material for sequencing was peripheral blood. The receptors stem from a man aged 70 or older with acute or convalescent COVID-19.

The genes are TRBV7-2 and TRBJ2-7; D remains unclear. There are 15 residues in the CDR3. From germline, CDR1 is SGHTA and CDR2 FQGNSA. Between the trimmed V and J ends, which lost 7 bases and 3 bases, there was a span of 19 bases. In DNA form, the CDR3 reads TGTGCCAGCACCCTAATCCCCTCCCCAGGCTACGAGCAGTACTTC. Translated, it gives CASTLIPSPGYEQYF.

The rearrangement links TRBV10-1 to TRBJ2-1, with a tentative D call TRBD1 (6 bases). V lost 2 bases, J lost 7 bases, and 24 bases lay in between. The V gene's germline CDR1 is WNHNN and CDR2 SYGVQD (reference sequence). The CDR3 is 18 amino acids. The CDR3 DNA is TGCGCCAGCAGTGAGGGGCCTTACCGGGACAAGAGTTGGAATGAGCAGTTCTTC. Residues: CASSEGPYRDKSWNEQFF.

The genes are TRBV7-3 and TRBJ2-7; 11 positions agree with TRBD1. The junction had 6 bases not matched to a gene; V was cut back by 6 bases and J by 2 bases. Germline V gives CDR1 SGHTA, CDR2 FQGTGA. This CDR3 has 15 residues. Here the CDR3 reads CASSLGQGATYEQYF. CDR3 DNA sequence: TGTGCCAGCAGTCTAGGACAGGGGGCGACCTACGAGCAGTACTTC. Variable domain in full (rest from reference TRBV7-3 and TRBJ2-7): GAGVSQTPSNKVTEKGKYVELRCDPISGHTALYWYRQSLGQGPEFLIYFQGTGAADDSGLPNDRFFAVRPEGSVSTLKIQRTERGDSAVYLCASSLGQGATYEQYFGPGTRLTVT.

This clone was counted only a few times. V is TRBV10-3 and J is TRBJ1-2, with 7 bases that match TRBD1. Germline V CDR1 and CDR2: ENHRY, SYGVKD. Trimming took 5 bases from V and 8 from J; bases not matched to a gene: 11. This CDR3 spans 14 amino acids. The CDR3 spells CAISPIPGTAGYTF. For the CDR3, the DNA is TGTGCCATCAGTCCAATTCCCGGGACAGCCGGCTACACCTTC.

The chain is built from TRBV27 and TRBJ1-1; possible D gene TRBD1, 5 bases. CDR1 MNHEY and CDR2 SMNVEV come from the germline V gene (reference sequence). The CDR3 covers 15 residues. V lost 5 bases to trimming and J lost 1 base, with 14 bases between them. In DNA form, the CDR3 reads TGTGCCAGCAGTCGCCGGTCGACAGCGAACACTGAAGCTTTCTTT. This codes for CASSRRSTANTEAFF.

This clone was found a few times. This chain joins TRBV6-1 and TRBJ1-5; the D is unclear. The CDR3 contains 18 residues. The germline CDR1 and CDR2 sequences are MNHNS and SASEGT. V lost 0 bases and J lost 0, with 15 bases in between. The CDR3: CASSEALNSFYSNQPQHF. DNA for the CDR3: TGTGCCAGCAGTGAAGCCCTGAACAGCTTCTATAGCAATCAGCCCCAGCATTTT.

This chain uses TRBV7-5 with TRBJ2-2; the table's D call, TRBD2, has no DNA check behind it. TRBV7-5 is noted as a pseudogene. CDR3 length: 16 amino acids. CDR3 DNA sequence: TGTGCCAGAAGCTTAAGGTGGCGGGGTGGCACCGGGGAGCTGTTTTTT. Translating gives CARSLRWRGGTGELFF.

V is TRBV5-4 and J is TRBJ2-7; 7 bases are a match to TRBD2. The junction had 10 bases not matched to a gene; V was cut back by 0 bases and J by 7 bases. The CDR3 extends over 15 amino acids. Germline values: CDR1 SGHNT, CDR2 YYREEE (reference sequence). CDR3 bases: TGTGCCAGCAGCTTGGTGCGGGAAGGACTAGGGGAGCAGTACTTC. Residues: CASSLVREGLGEQYF.

This chain uses TRBV5-1 with TRBJ1-1; TRBD1 is a possible D gene (6 bases). The CDR3 is 14 amino acids. Per the germline V gene, CDR1 is SGHRS and CDR2 is YFSETQ. Trimming stripped 0 bases from V and 4 bases from J, with 10 bases between. The CDR3 DNA sequence: TGCGCCAGCAGCTTGGCCGAAGGGGGCACTGAAGCTTTCTTT. Encoded protein: CASSLAEGGTEAFF.

This rearrangement joins TRBV18 to TRBJ2-6; 9 nucleotides line up with TRBD1. J was trimmed by 1 base and V by 2 bases; bases with no gene match: 3. The CDR3 covers 17 residues. The germline gives CDR1 KGHSH, CDR2 LQKENI. CDR3 in amino acids: CASSPGTGRSGANVLTF. CDR3 nucleotides: TGTGCCAGCTCACCAGGGACAGGGAGGTCTGGGGCCAACGTCCTGACTTTC. Variable domain in full (rest from reference TRBV18 and TRBJ2-6): NAGVMQNPRHLVRRRGQEARLRCSPMKGHSHVYWYRQLPEEGLKFMVYLQKENIIDESGMPKERFSAEFPKEGPSILRIQQVVRGDSAAYFCASSPGTGRSGANVLTFGAGSRLTVL.

The genes are TRBV29-1 and TRBJ1-2; TRBD1 matches at 7 bases. The CDR3 covers 15 residues. Trimming cost V 2 bases and J 4 bases; bases outside gene matches: 10. The V gene's germline CDR1 is SQVTM and CDR2 ANQGSEA. The CDR3 protein is CSVETTGRSLYGYTF. The CDR3 DNA reads TGCAGCGTTGAAACGACAGGGCGGTCCCTCTATGGCTACACCTTC.

The rearrangement uses TRBV4-1 and TRBJ2-3, with a tentative D call TRBD1 (6 bases). V gave up 3 bases and J gave up 0 bases, with 13 bases separating them. Germline CDR1 MGHRA, CDR2 YSYEKL. CDR3 length: 16 residues. The CDR3 here is CASSHSRDTSTDTQYF. CDR3 sequence (DNA): TGCGCCAGCAGCCACAGCCGGGACACCAGCACAGATACGCAGTATTTT.

The CDR3 region is CASSLGALSSYNSPLHF. The DNA for the CDR3 is TGTGCCAGCAGCTTGGGCGCGCTGAGCTCCTATAATTCACCCCTCCACTTT. This chain uses TRBV5-6 with TRBJ1-6; D is unclear. Trimming removed 0 bases at V and 0 bases at J, with 10 bases between. The CDR3 totals 17 residues. Per the germline V gene, CDR1 is SGHDT and CDR2 is YYEEEE.

V and J are TRBV24-1 and TRBJ2-3; D ambiguous. The CDR3 is 14 amino acids. Germline assignment: CDR1 KGHDR and CDR2 SFDVKD. V dropped 4 bases and J dropped 0 bases, with 7 bases sitting between them. The CDR3 DNA reads as TGTGCCACCAGTGACTACCGGAGCACAGATACGCAGTATTTT. Residues: CATSDYRSTDTQYF.

The chain has TRBV6-2 or TRBV6-3 and TRBJ2-4, with TRBD1 matching 8 bases. With 5 bases clipped from V and 4 bases from J, the junction kept 16 bases outside the gene matches. The length of the CDR3 is 18 residues. Per germline, CDR1 MNHEY and CDR2 SVGEGT. The CDR3 loop reads CASSPRTGRKVAKNIQYF. The CDR3 DNA reads TGTGCCAGCAGTCCAAGGACAGGGAGAAAGGTAGCGAAAAACATTCAGTACTTC.

In its sample, this clone was seen a few times. The V call is TRBV5-8, the J call TRBJ2-7; D not certain. The V gene's germline CDR1 is SGHTS and CDR2 YDEGEE. This CDR3 region has 16 residues. Trimming cost V 2 bases and J 5 bases, with 20 bases left between them. DNA for the CDR3: TGTGCCAGCAGCTTCCGGCGAGGCACCCGTATGAACGAGCAGTACTTC. Amino acids: CASSFRRGTRMNEQYF.

The chain links TRBV5-1 to TRBJ2-1, with 8 nucleotides matching TRBD1. Trimming at V came to 0 bases and at J to 5 bases, leaving 7 bases not matched to a gene. The CDR3 has 16 amino acids. From germline, CDR1 is SGHRS and CDR2 YFSETQ. This CDR3 reads CASSLGGTGQHNEQFF. In DNA, the CDR3 is TGCGCCAGCAGCTTGGGAGGGACAGGACAACACAATGAGCAGTTCTTC. Together with reference TRBV5-1 and TRBJ2-1, the CDR3 gives the full variable domain: KAGVTQTPRYLIKTRGQQVTLSCSPISGHRSVSWYQQTPGQGLQFLFEYFSETQRNKGNFPGRFSGRQFSNSRSEMNVSTLELGDSALYLCASSLGGTGQHNEQFFGPGTRLTVL.

The chain has TRBV30 and TRBJ2-7, with D possibly TRBD1 on 6 matching bases. The CDR3 spans 14 residues. V shed 2 bases and J shed 4 bases, with 15 bases lying between them. From germline, CDR1 is GTSNPN and CDR2 SVGIG (reference sequence). CDR3 coding DNA: TGTGCCTGGAGTCTAAAACAGGGTACTTACGAGCAGTACTTC. Its translation is CAWSLKQGTYEQYF.

This chain connects TRBV30 to TRBJ1-6; D not certain. The CDR3 extends over 12 amino acids. The germline CDR1 and CDR2 sequences are GTSNPN and SVGIG (reference sequence). V was cut by 4 bases and J by 5 bases, with 6 bases left in between. The CDR3 protein is CAWTEDNSPLHF. The DNA for the CDR3 is TGTGCCTGGACAGAGGATAATTCACCCCTCCACTTT.

This chain connects TRBV5-1 to TRBJ2-7; TRBD2 might be the D (6 bases). Germline V gene sequence: CDR1 SGHRS, CDR2 YFSETQ. The CDR3 is 12 residues long. V was cut by 4 bases and J by 5 bases, with 10 bases left in between. The CDR3 DNA sequence: TGCGCCAGCAGCCAGCCTAGCGACGAGCAGTACTTC. This gives the protein CASSQPSDEQYF.

The rearrangement uses TRBV18 and TRBJ1-4; D perhaps matches TRBD1 (6 bases). CDR1 KGHSH and CDR2 LQKENI come from the germline V gene. The V and J ends lost 3 bases and 10 bases respectively, with 12 bases between them. This CDR3 contains 13 residues. CDR3 loop: CASSPLRGSKLFF. CDR3 DNA sequence: TGTGCCAGCTCACCCCTCAGGGGCTCAAAACTGTTTTTT.

V gene TRBV11-3 combines with J gene TRBJ2-3, with D maybe TRBD2 (6 bases). Per germline, CDR1 SGHNT and CDR2 YENEEA. Trimming left V 5 bases short and J 4 bases short, with 13 bases between. The CDR3 length is 14 residues. The DNA for the CDR3 is TGTGCCAGCAGCCAATCCGGGACTCCAGATACGCAGTATTTT. This translates into CASSQSGTPDTQYF.

This clone appeared a single time. The chain joins TRBV7-3 to TRBJ2-2, with unresolved D. The V gene's germline CDR1 is SGHTA and CDR2 FQGTGA. This CDR3 has 13 amino acids. Trimming stripped 2 bases from V and 3 bases from J, with 4 bases between. The CDR3 protein is CASSLSDTGELFF. The CDR3 coding sequence is TGTGCCAGCAGCTTATCTGACACCGGGGAGCTGTTTTTT.

V gene TRBV7-9 combines with J gene TRBJ2-7; D uncertain. There are 14 residues in the CDR3. Germline V CDR1 and CDR2: SEHNR, FQNEAQ (reference sequence). Trimming cost V 0 bases and J 0 bases, with 6 bases left between them. The CDR3 nucleotides are TGTGCCAGCAGCTTAGCGACACACTCCTACGAGCAGTACTTC. Amino acids: CASSLATHSYEQYF.

The chain combines TRBV4-1 with TRBJ1-1, with 9 positions matching TRBD1. This CDR3 spans 16 amino acids. V trimming: 4 bases; J trimming: 1 base; junction bases outside the gene matches: 7. In germline, CDR1 is MGHRA, CDR2 YSYEKL. In DNA, the CDR3 is TGCGCCAGCAGCCGGACTGGACAGGGGAGGAACACTGAAGCTTTCTTT. Protein product: CASSRTGQGRNTEAFF.

This rearrangement joins TRBV11-2 to TRBJ2-5; TRBD1 aligns across 7 bases. Germline CDR1 SGHAT, CDR2 FQNNGV. The trim removed 3 bases at V and 5 bases at J, leaving 3 bases unmatched. This CDR3 has 13 residues. DNA for the CDR3: TGTGCCAGCAGCTTTACAGGGGTGGAGACCCAGTACTTC. It yields the protein CASSFTGVETQYF.

This chain joins TRBV18 and TRBJ2-5, with D possibly TRBD2 on 5 matching bases. V shed 4 bases and J shed 3 bases, with 9 bases lying between them. The germline V gene has CDR1 KGHSH and CDR2 LQKENI. CDR3 size: 13 residues. The CDR3 DNA is TGTGCCAGCTCACTAGGACTCAAAGAGACCCAGTACTTC. Its protein product is CASSLGLKETQYF.

This chain links TRBV2 with TRBJ1-2, with 10 nucleotides matching TRBD1. V shed 6 bases, J shed 7 bases, and the junction held 8 bases outside the gene matches. The germline V gene has CDR1 SNHLY and CDR2 FYNNEI. The CDR3 has 14 amino acids. The CDR3, as DNA: TGTGCCAGCAGGTTTCCGGGACAGGGGAGTGGCTACACCTTC. Protein sequence: CASRFPGQGSGYTF.

V and J are TRBV12-5 and TRBJ2-5; D call uncertain. This CDR3 has 13 residues. Germline CDR1 and CDR2: LGHNT and FRNRAP. V lost 1 base, J lost 5 bases, and 8 bases lay in between. Here the CDR3 reads CASGLGLKETQYF. The CDR3 DNA follows: TGTGCTAGTGGTTTGGGACTTAAGGAGACCCAGTACTTC.

The J gene is TRBJ2-1, the V gene TRBV5-1; D is possibly TRBD1 (6 bases). V gave up 4 bases and J gave up 1 base, with 9 bases separating them. Germline V CDR1 and CDR2: SGHRS, YFSETQ. The CDR3 is 14 amino acids. CDR3 nucleotides: TGCGCCAGCAGCCCCGGACAGTCCTACAATGAGCAGTTCTTC. This codes for CASSPGQSYNEQFF.